Listed below are T cell receptor beta chains from one sample, sequenced in a study of T cell responses to AZD1222 COVID-19 vaccine. The method was immunoSEQ multiplex PCR; TCRdb's version includes in-frame clones alone and lacks a portion of them. This sample carries about 85,000 clones, about 86% of them seen once, and the ten largest clones take 10%. The input for sequencing was peripheral blood, taken on day 0 of MenACWY control vaccination. These receptors were obtained from an adult in good health. Both conserved end residues are part of each CDR3. D genes are given only for firm matches. Only some rows state a clone size, as once, few, many or a class for expanded clones.

d_gene: -
abundance: -
j_gene: TRBJ1-6
v_gene: TRBV19
CDR3nt: TGTGCCAGTAGTACCGTTCCGGATAATTCAACTCCCCTCCACTTT
CDR3aa: CASSTVPDNSTPLHF

d_gene: -
abundance: -
j_gene: TRBJ1-1
v_gene: TRBV28
CDR3nt: TGTGCCAGCAGTCCCCCTCGCGGGGGGACTGAAGCTTTCTTT
CDR3aa: CASSPPRGGTEAFF

d_gene: TRBD2
abundance: -
j_gene: TRBJ2-1
v_gene: TRBV5-4
CDR3nt: TGTGCCAGCAGCTCTAGCGGGGGGGAATCCTACAATGAGCAGTTCTTC
CDR3aa: CASSSSGGESYNEQFF

d_gene: -
abundance: -
j_gene: TRBJ2-2
v_gene: TRBV5-1
CDR3nt: TGCGCCAGCAGCCACGGAGGGGCGAGTACCGGGGAGCTGTTTTTT
CDR3aa: CASSHGGASTGELFF

d_gene: -
abundance: -
j_gene: TRBJ1-5
v_gene: TRBV4-3
CDR3nt: TGCGCCAGCAGCCAAGATTTTAGCAATCAGCCCCAGCATTTT
CDR3aa: CASSQDFSNQPQHF

d_gene: -
abundance: -
j_gene: TRBJ2-6
v_gene: TRBV3-1/TRBV3-2
CDR3nt: TGTGCCAGCAGCCAAGCGGGCCGTAGCTCTGGGGCCAACGTCCTGACTTTC
CDR3aa: CASSQAGRSSGANVLTF

d_gene: TRBD1
abundance: -
j_gene: TRBJ1-1
v_gene: TRBV6-6
CDR3nt: TGTGCCAGCACTACGGGACAGGGGACCTCTGAAGCTTTCTTT
CDR3aa: CASTTGQGTSEAFF

d_gene: -
abundance: once
j_gene: TRBJ1-6
v_gene: TRBV30
CDR3nt: TGTGCCTGGAGTAGAGACGACGGCCCTTACAATTCACCCCTCCACTTT
CDR3aa: CAWSRDDGPYNSPLHF

d_gene: TRBD2
abundance: -
j_gene: TRBJ2-7
v_gene: TRBV7-2
CDR3nt: TGTGCCAGCAGCTTCCGCGGGGGGGAGTACGAGCAGTACTTC
CDR3aa: CASSFRGGEYEQYF

d_gene: -
abundance: -
j_gene: TRBJ2-3
v_gene: TRBV4-1
CDR3nt: TGCGCCAGCAGCTCGCCGGGGCCAGATACGCAGTATTTT
CDR3aa: CASSSPGPDTQYF

d_gene: -
abundance: -
j_gene: TRBJ2-7
v_gene: TRBV6-5
CDR3nt: TGTGCCAGCACATCCAACGAGCAGTACTTC
CDR3aa: CASTSNEQYF

d_gene: -
abundance: -
j_gene: TRBJ2-2
v_gene: TRBV9
CDR3nt: TGTGCCAGCAGCGTCAGTAGCGGGAACACCGGGGAGCTGTTTTTT
CDR3aa: CASSVSSGNTGELFF

d_gene: TRBD1
abundance: -
j_gene: TRBJ1-5
v_gene: TRBV2
CDR3nt: TGTGCCAGCAGTGGGGACAGGGGATATCAGCCCCAGCATTTT
CDR3aa: CASSGDRGYQPQHF

d_gene: TRBD2
abundance: -
j_gene: TRBJ2-7
v_gene: TRBV11-2
CDR3nt: TGTGCCAGCAGCATCACTAGCGGGGGATACGAGCAGTACTTC
CDR3aa: CASSITSGGYEQYF

d_gene: -
abundance: -
j_gene: TRBJ2-1
v_gene: TRBV6-6
CDR3nt: TGTGCCAGCAGTTACACGAACTTGGAATACAATGAGCAGTTCTTC
CDR3aa: CASSYTNLEYNEQFF

d_gene: TRBD2
abundance: -
j_gene: TRBJ2-1
v_gene: TRBV2
CDR3nt: TGTGCCAGCAGCCAGGGACTAGCGAGCGAGCAGTTCTTC
CDR3aa: CASSQGLASEQFF

d_gene: -
abundance: -
j_gene: TRBJ1-5
v_gene: TRBV10-3
CDR3nt: TGTGCCATCAGTGAGTCAAGGGGAAGCAATCAGCCCCAGCATTTT
CDR3aa: CAISESRGSNQPQHF

d_gene: TRBD1
abundance: -
j_gene: TRBJ1-2
v_gene: TRBV7-9
CDR3nt: TGTGCCAGCAGCTTGGGACAGGGGTATGGCTACACCTTC
CDR3aa: CASSLGQGYGYTF

d_gene: TRBD1
abundance: few
j_gene: TRBJ1-6
v_gene: TRBV9
CDR3nt: TGTGCCAGCAGCGACCGGACAGGAGGAAATAATTCACCCCTCCACTTT
CDR3aa: CASSDRTGGNNSPLHF

d_gene: TRBD2
abundance: -
j_gene: TRBJ2-2
v_gene: TRBV6-4
CDR3nt: TGTGCCAGCAGTGTACTAGCGGGGTTGACCGGGGAGCTGTTTTTT
CDR3aa: CASSVLAGLTGELFF

d_gene: -
abundance: -
j_gene: TRBJ1-2
v_gene: TRBV12-3/TRBV12-4
CDR3nt: TGTGCCAGCAGTTTCTCAATGGGTGGCTACACCTTC
CDR3aa: CASSFSMGGYTF

d_gene: TRBD2
abundance: -
j_gene: TRBJ2-4
v_gene: TRBV15
CDR3nt: TGTGCCACCAGCCGGGACTATCAAAACATTCAGTACTTC
CDR3aa: CATSRDYQNIQYF

d_gene: TRBD2
abundance: once
j_gene: TRBJ2-1
v_gene: TRBV6-5
CDR3nt: TGTGCCAGCAGTTACTCGGAGCGGGGGGGCCTCAGTGAGCAGTTCTTC
CDR3aa: CASSYSERGGLSEQFF

d_gene: -
abundance: -
j_gene: TRBJ1-1
v_gene: TRBV10-3
CDR3nt: TGTGCCATCAGCGATAGACAGTGGGCCGGTCGGGGGAAGACTGAAGCTTTCTTT
CDR3aa: CAISDRQWAGRGKTEAFF

d_gene: -
abundance: few
j_gene: TRBJ2-2
v_gene: TRBV7-9
CDR3nt: TGTGCCAGCAGCCCGACTGGCTCACCCCGGGGGGAGCTGTTTTTT
CDR3aa: CASSPTGSPRGELFF

d_gene: -
abundance: -
j_gene: TRBJ1-2
v_gene: TRBV3-1/TRBV3-2
CDR3nt: TGTGCCAGCAGCCAAGAATCCTATGGCTACACCTTC
CDR3aa: CASSQESYGYTF

d_gene: -
abundance: -
j_gene: TRBJ2-1
v_gene: TRBV18
CDR3nt: TGTGCCAGCTCGCTTAACAATGAGCAGTTCTTC
CDR3aa: CASSLNNEQFF

d_gene: -
abundance: few
j_gene: TRBJ2-5
v_gene: TRBV4-2
CDR3nt: TGTGCCAGCAGCCAAGATCACGAGACCCAGTACTTC
CDR3aa: CASSQDHETQYF

d_gene: TRBD1
abundance: -
j_gene: TRBJ1-5
v_gene: TRBV10-3
CDR3nt: TGTGCCATCAGTGCCGGGACAGGGGGTCAAAGCAATCAGCCCCAGCATTTT
CDR3aa: CAISAGTGGQSNQPQHF

d_gene: -
abundance: -
j_gene: TRBJ1-2
v_gene: TRBV6-1
CDR3nt: TGTGCCAGCAGTGAAGCCGCAGGTTATGGCTACACCTTC
CDR3aa: CASSEAAGYGYTF

d_gene: -
abundance: medium-sized
j_gene: TRBJ1-3
v_gene: TRBV19
CDR3nt: TGTGCCAGTTCCCGATTCTCTGGAAACACCATATATTTT
CDR3aa: CASSRFSGNTIYF

d_gene: -
abundance: -
j_gene: TRBJ2-3
v_gene: TRBV7-9
CDR3nt: TGTGCCAGCAGCCACGGGGGAACTACAGATACGCAGTATTTT
CDR3aa: CASSHGGTTDTQYF

d_gene: -
abundance: -
j_gene: TRBJ2-1
v_gene: TRBV4-1
CDR3nt: TGCGCCAGCAGCCCCTCGAACCCGCACAATGAGCAGTTCTTC
CDR3aa: CASSPSNPHNEQFF

d_gene: TRBD1
abundance: -
j_gene: TRBJ2-7
v_gene: TRBV2
CDR3nt: TGTGCCAGCAGTGTTGTTGGGACAGGGGCTGACGAGCAGTACTTC
CDR3aa: CASSVVGTGADEQYF

d_gene: TRBD1
abundance: once
j_gene: TRBJ1-5
v_gene: TRBV6-1
CDR3nt: TGTGCCAGCAGTGAAGATGCCAGGGGGTCCGATAGCAATCAGCCCCAGCATTTT
CDR3aa: CASSEDARGSDSNQPQHF

d_gene: -
abundance: -
j_gene: TRBJ1-4
v_gene: TRBV18
CDR3nt: TGTGCCAGCTCACCGACACAGACCCCAACTAATGAAAAACTGTTTTTT
CDR3aa: CASSPTQTPTNEKLFF

d_gene: -
abundance: -
j_gene: TRBJ1-3
v_gene: TRBV19
CDR3nt: TGTGCCAGTAGTAGAGGTCAGGTCTCTGGAAACACCATATATTTT
CDR3aa: CASSRGQVSGNTIYF

d_gene: -
abundance: -
j_gene: TRBJ1-4
v_gene: TRBV6-5
CDR3nt: TGTGCCAGCAGTTACGAGTGGGGAGAAGGAGAAAAACTGTTTTTT
CDR3aa: CASSYEWGEGEKLFF

d_gene: -
abundance: -
j_gene: TRBJ2-3
v_gene: TRBV11-2
CDR3nt: TGTGCCAGCAGGGGGTATACGCAGTATTTT
CDR3aa: CASRGYTQYF

d_gene: -
abundance: -
j_gene: TRBJ2-7
v_gene: TRBV19
CDR3nt: TGTGCCAGTAGTATTAACAGGGCAACATACGAGCAGTACTTC
CDR3aa: CASSINRATYEQYF

d_gene: TRBD2
abundance: -
j_gene: TRBJ2-1
v_gene: TRBV4-3
CDR3nt: TGCGCCAGCAGCTCCTCGGGAGGGTTGGAGCAGTTCTTC
CDR3aa: CASSSSGGLEQFF

d_gene: -
abundance: -
j_gene: TRBJ1-5
v_gene: TRBV6-5
CDR3nt: TGTGCCAGCAGCTCTCGGGGAAGCAATCAGCCCCAGCATTTT
CDR3aa: CASSSRGSNQPQHF

d_gene: TRBD2
abundance: -
j_gene: TRBJ2-1
v_gene: TRBV5-1
CDR3nt: TGCGCCAGCAGCTCAACTGGACTAGCGGGGGGCAATGAGCAGTTCTTC
CDR3aa: CASSSTGLAGGNEQFF

d_gene: -
abundance: -
j_gene: TRBJ2-1
v_gene: TRBV9
CDR3nt: TGTGCCAGCAGTGCGGTCGGGCTCTACAATGAGCAGTTCTTC
CDR3aa: CASSAVGLYNEQFF

d_gene: TRBD1
abundance: -
j_gene: TRBJ2-1
v_gene: TRBV5-4
CDR3nt: TGTGCCAGCAGCTTGAGGACAGGGAATTTTGAAAATGAGCAGTTCTTC
CDR3aa: CASSLRTGNFENEQFF

d_gene: -
abundance: -
j_gene: TRBJ2-2
v_gene: TRBV9
CDR3nt: TGTGCCAGCAGCGTAGGAAGGGGCCGGGAGCTGTTTTTT
CDR3aa: CASSVGRGRELFF

d_gene: -
abundance: -
j_gene: TRBJ1-5
v_gene: TRBV30
CDR3nt: TGTGCCTGGAGTTCGGCTTCCAATCAGCCCCAGCATTTT
CDR3aa: CAWSSASNQPQHF

d_gene: -
abundance: -
j_gene: TRBJ1-2
v_gene: TRBV7-2
CDR3nt: TGTGCCAGCAGCCACTTGGGAGGTTTCTATGGCTACACCTTC
CDR3aa: CASSHLGGFYGYTF

d_gene: -
abundance: -
j_gene: TRBJ1-2
v_gene: TRBV25-1
CDR3nt: TGTGCCAGCAGTGATTTAGGGCAGGGGCAAGCTAACTATGGCTACACCTTC
CDR3aa: CASSDLGQGQANYGYTF

d_gene: -
abundance: -
j_gene: TRBJ1-1
v_gene: TRBV7-3
CDR3nt: TGTGCCAGCAGCTTTGGTGGTGGGGCTGAAGCTTTCTTT
CDR3aa: CASSFGGGAEAFF

d_gene: -
abundance: -
j_gene: TRBJ2-1
v_gene: TRBV9
CDR3nt: TGTGCCAGCAGCGAGAAGGGGGTTCGGGATGAGCAGTTCTTC
CDR3aa: CASSEKGVRDEQFF

d_gene: -
abundance: -
j_gene: TRBJ1-1
v_gene: TRBV2
CDR3nt: TGTGCCAGCAAACCGACGGTCCGGAACACTGAAGCTTTCTTT
CDR3aa: CASKPTVRNTEAFF

d_gene: -
abundance: -
j_gene: TRBJ1-1
v_gene: TRBV7-8
CDR3nt: TGTGCCAGCAGCCTAGAGGGGAGATGGACTGAAGCTTTCTTT
CDR3aa: CASSLEGRWTEAFF

d_gene: -
abundance: -
j_gene: TRBJ2-1
v_gene: TRBV7-2
CDR3nt: TGTGCCAGCAGCTTAGCGACCGGGGGCGCAAATGAGCAGTTCTTC
CDR3aa: CASSLATGGANEQFF